This TCR beta chain comes out of a study of CD8 T cells in Susac syndrome. The CD8+ and CD4+ T cells were isolated magnetically using a negative isolation approach, whereas the TEMRA cells were enriched by FACS. Random hexamers primed reverse transcription of roughly 0.5 to 1 ug RNA. A multiplex approach, immunoSEQ multiplex PCR, amplified TCR beta CDR3 across 54 Vbeta and 13 Jbeta. TCRdb used MiXCR to reprocess the immunoSEQ multiplex PCR reads, holding one entry per CDR3 protein. The sample contains under 200,000 distinct CDR3 sequences, 85% to 95% of which appear only once. Trimming left V 5 bases short and J 8 bases short, with 9 bases between. The germline V gene encodes CDR1 MNHEY and CDR2 SMNVEV (reference sequence). The CDR3 is made up of 11 amino acids.

This chain uses TRBV27 with TRBJ1-2, with D unresolved. The sample was CD8+ T cells from PBMCs. The source of this sequence is a human donor with multiple sclerosis. CDR3 amino acids: CASSDGNGYTF. As DNA, the CDR3 is TGTGCCAGCAGTGACGGGAACGGCTACACCTTC.